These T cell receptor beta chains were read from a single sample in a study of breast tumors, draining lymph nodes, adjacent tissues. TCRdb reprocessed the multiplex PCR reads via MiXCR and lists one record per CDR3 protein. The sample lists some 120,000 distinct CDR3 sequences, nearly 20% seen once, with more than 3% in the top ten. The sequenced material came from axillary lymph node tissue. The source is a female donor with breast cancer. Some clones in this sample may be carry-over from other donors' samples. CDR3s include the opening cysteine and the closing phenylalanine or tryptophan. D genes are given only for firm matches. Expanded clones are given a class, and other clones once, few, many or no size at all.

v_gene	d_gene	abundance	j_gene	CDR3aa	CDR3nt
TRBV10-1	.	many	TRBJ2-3	CASSESLAWGLDTQYF	TGCGCCAGCAGTGAGTCGTTAGCGTGGGGCTTAGATACGCAGTATTTT
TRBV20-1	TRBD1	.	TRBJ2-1	CSALRQGTHDEQFF	TGCAGTGCTCTTAGACAGGGAACCCACGATGAGCAGTTCTTC
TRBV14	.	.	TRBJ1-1	CASSQVTVTEAFF	TGTGCCAGCAGCCAAGTTACAGTTACTGAAGCTTTCTTT
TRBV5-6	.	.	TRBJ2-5	CASTPPPNRDPQETQYF	TGTGCCAGCACCCCCCCCCCGAACAGGGACCCCCAAGAGACCCAGTACTTC
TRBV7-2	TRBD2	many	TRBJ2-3	CASSSSTSGISQYF	TGTGCCAGCAGCTCGTCTACCAGCGGGATTTCACAGTATTTT
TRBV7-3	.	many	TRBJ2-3	CASSSGLRGDTQYF	TGTGCCAGCAGCTCGGGACTGCGAGGGGATACGCAGTATTTT
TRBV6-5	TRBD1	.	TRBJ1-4	CASSYESGQGIEKLFF	TGTGCCAGCAGTTATGAGTCCGGACAGGGCATTGAAAAACTGTTTTTT
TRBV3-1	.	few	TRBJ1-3	CASSQELGQNTIYF	TGTGCCAGCAGCCAAGAATTGGGACAAAACACCATATATTTT
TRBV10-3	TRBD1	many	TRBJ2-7	CAISEEWQGAREQYF	TGTGCCATCAGTGAGGAGTGGCAGGGGGCGAGGGAGCAGTACTTC
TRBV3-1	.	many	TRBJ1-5	CASSQGWTDNQPQHF	TGTGCCAGCAGCCAAGGCTGGACAGACAATCAGCCCCAGCATTTT
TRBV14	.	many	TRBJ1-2	CASSQELAGLDGYTF	TGTGCCAGCAGCCAAGAATTAGCAGGGTTGGATGGCTACACCTTC
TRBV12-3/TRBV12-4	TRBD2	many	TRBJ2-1	CASSSLRTSGGERVNEQFF	TGTGCCAGCAGTAGCCTACGGACTAGCGGGGGGGAGAGGGTGAATGAGCAGTTCTTC
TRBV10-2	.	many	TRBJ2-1	CASRERSYNEQFF	TGCGCCAGCAGGGAGCGGTCATACAATGAGCAGTTCTTC
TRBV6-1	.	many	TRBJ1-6	CASSDRYRDSPLHF	TGTGCCAGCAGTGATAGATACAGGGATTCACCCCTCCACTTT
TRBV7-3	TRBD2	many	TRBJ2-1	CASDWREKSEQFF	TGTGCCAGCGACTGGCGGGAGAAGAGTGAGCAGTTCTTC